The 28 T cell receptor beta chains in this list originate from one sample, sequenced in a study of blood T cell repertoires in COVID-19. Profiled with immunoSEQ multiplex PCR; TCRdb holds only in-frame clones, not every one. The data contain roughly 200,000 clones, 65% to 85% of them seen just once; the ten biggest clones take up 6% to 7%. Sequencing used peripheral blood. The receptor set was obtained from a middle-aged woman with COVID-19, enrolled during active disease.

The genes are TRBV5-6 and TRBJ1-2; TRBD1 might be the D (5 bases). V was pared by 0 bases and J by 13 bases, with 13 bases between. CDR1 and CDR2 from the germline V gene are SGHDT and YYEEEE. This CDR3 is 12 amino acids long. The CDR3 here is CASSLGQSLPTF. In DNA, the CDR3 is TGTGCCAGCAGCTTGGGACAGTCACTTCCCACCTTC.

This sequence joins TRBV11-2 and TRBJ2-2; 15 nucleotides align to TRBD2. Unmatched junction bases numbered 4, after V lost 5 bases and J lost 6 bases. Germline V gene data show CDR1 as SGHAT and CDR2 as FQNNGV. CDR3 size: 16 residues. CDR3 in DNA: TGTGCCAGCAGCCTTTGGACTAGCGGGGGGGCCGGGGAGCTGTTTTTT. Its translation is CASSLWTSGGAGELFF.

The J gene is TRBJ2-1, the V gene TRBV7-3; D unresolved. Between the trimmed V and J ends, which lost 5 bases and 0 bases, there was a span of 8 bases. Germline V CDR1 and CDR2: SGHTA, FQGTGA. This CDR3 is built from 14 residues. CDR3 sequence reads: CASSAYSSYNEQFF. CDR3 sequence (DNA): TGTGCCAGCAGCGCCTATAGCTCCTACAATGAGCAGTTCTTC.

The rearrangement joins TRBV9 to TRBJ2-7; TRBD1 agrees at 8 bases. This CDR3 has 15 amino acids. With V trimmed by 1 base and J by 5 bases, 8 bases remained unmatched. Looked up from germline, CDR1 is SGDLS and CDR2 is YYNGEE. CDR3 amino acids: CASSVLSTGDNEQYF. CDR3 bases: TGTGCCAGCAGCGTACTTTCGACAGGGGACAACGAGCAGTACTTC.

The rearrangement uses TRBV10-1 and TRBJ1-1, with D perhaps TRBD1 (5 bases). CDR1 WNHNN and CDR2 SYGVQD come from the germline V gene (reference sequence). Trimming removed 4 bases at V and 0 bases at J, with 9 bases between. The CDR3 runs to 14 residues. The CDR3 nucleotides read TGCGCCAGCAGTGTGGCGGGGCTGAACACTGAAGCTTTCTTT. Its translation: CASSVAGLNTEAFF.

The chain carries TRBV18 and TRBJ2-7; 7 bases agree with TRBD1. Trimming removed 9 bases from V and 2 bases from J; junction bases left unmatched: 7. The CDR3 length is 13 residues. CDR1 KGHSH and CDR2 LQKENI come from the germline V gene. CDR3 coding DNA: TGTGCCAGTCGCCGACAGGGTACCTACGAGCAGTACTTC. Amino acid sequence: CASRRQGTYEQYF. The full variable domain, in which reference TRBV18 and TRBJ2-7 provide the parts outside the CDR3, is NAGVMQNPRHLVRRRGQEARLRCSPMKGHSHVYWYRQLPEEGLKFMVYLQKENIIDESGMPKERFSAEFPKEGPSILRIQQVVRGDSAAYFCASRRQGTYEQYFGPGTRLTVT.

The V call is TRBV12-3 or TRBV12-4, the J call TRBJ1-2, with a weak D call TRBD1 (5 bases). The ends were cut back, 3 bases at V and 4 bases at J, with 9 bases in the middle. The CDR3 covers 13 residues. In nucleotides, the CDR3 is TGTGCCAGCAGTTTCGGGGGGGGCTATGGCTACACCTTC. Residues: CASSFGGGYGYTF.

V and J are TRBV27 and TRBJ2-5, with a tentative D call TRBD2 (5 bases). The V gene lost 2 bases and the J gene lost 5 bases, with 9 bases spanning the gap. The CDR3 loop spans 13 amino acids. CDR1 is MNHEY and CDR2 is SMNVEV in the germline V gene (reference sequence). The DNA for the CDR3 is TGTGCCAGCAGTTTAGGGAGCCCGGAGACCCAGTACTTC. Protein sequence: CASSLGSPETQYF.

The chain combines TRBV3-1 (or the pseudogene TRBV3-2) with TRBJ1-4; D gene uncertain. The V gene lost 0 bases and the J gene lost 5 bases, with 13 bases spanning the gap. The germline gives CDR1 LGHDT, CDR2 YNNKEL (reference sequence). The CDR3 contains 16 residues. CDR3 amino acids: CASSQDIGRVNEKLFF. CDR3 DNA sequence: TGTGCCAGCAGCCAAGACATTGGCCGGGTGAATGAAAAACTGTTTTTT.

V gene TRBV7-2 combines with J gene TRBJ1-2; 7 bases are shared with TRBD1. V lost 3 bases to trimming and J lost 4 bases; unmatched junction nucleotides: 2. This CDR3 is 13 amino acids long. Germline V gene sequence: CDR1 SGHTA, CDR2 FQGNSA. The DNA of the CDR3 is TGTGCCAGCAGCTTTAGGGGGCTCTATGGCTACACCTTC. The encoded protein is CASSFRGLYGYTF.

The chain employs TRBV27 and TRBJ1-1; no clear D gene. CDR1 and CDR2 from the germline V gene are MNHEY and SMNVEV (reference sequence). The CDR3 loop spans 16 amino acids. V shed 4 bases and J shed 0 bases, with 15 bases lying between them. The CDR3: CASSSVPGRVNTEAFF. CDR3 nucleotides: TGTGCCAGCAGTTCCGTTCCCGGCCGGGTGAACACTGAAGCTTTCTTT.

The chain employs TRBV10-1 and TRBJ1-3, with TRBD1 as a possible D gene (5 bases). The CDR3 extends over 16 amino acids. V was pared by 7 bases and J by 2 bases, with 18 bases between. CDR1 is WNHNN and CDR2 is SYGVQD in the germline V gene (reference sequence). The chain's CDR3 is CASTSSTASAGNTIYF. The CDR3 DNA reads as TGCGCCAGCACCTCATCGACAGCATCTGCTGGAAACACCATATATTTT.

This chain uses TRBV1 with TRBJ1-4; the D call of TRBD1 is as the table states it, not checked on the DNA. TRBV1 is a pseudogene. The CDR3 loop spans 12 amino acids. The CDR3 spells CTAGTVREKLFF. The DNA of the CDR3 is TGCACCGCTGGGACAGTCCGTGAAAAACTGTTTTTT.

J is TRBJ2-7 and V is TRBV27; no clear D. The CDR3 totals 14 residues. V lost 5 bases and J lost 2, with 13 bases in between. Germline assignment: CDR1 MNHEY and CDR2 SMNVEV (reference sequence). The CDR3 nucleotides read TGTGCCAGCAGTAAAAGACTGGTCCCCTACGAGCAGTACTTC. This encodes CASSKRLVPYEQYF.

The chain joins TRBV28 to TRBJ2-5; D possibly corresponds to TRBD1 (6 bases). Germline V gives CDR1 MDHEN, CDR2 SYDVKM. There are 16 residues in the CDR3. V gave up 6 bases and J gave up 2 bases, with 19 bases separating them. CDR3 sequence reads: CASSHTFRDIQETQYF. In DNA form, the CDR3 reads TGTGCCAGCAGCCATACCTTTCGGGACATACAAGAGACCCAGTACTTC.

V usage is TRBV4-2 and J usage is TRBJ2-7; 8 bases are shared with TRBD2. J gave up 0 bases and V 3 bases, and 10 bases lay outside the gene matches. This CDR3 is 17 amino acids long. CDR1 and CDR2 (germline): LGHNA, YNFKEQ. CDR3 sequence (DNA): TGTGCCAGCAGCCAGGACGAGAGCGGGGGAATCTCCTACGAGCAGTACTTC. Protein sequence: CASSQDESGGISYEQYF.

The rearrangement uses TRBV11-3 and TRBJ1-4; D ambiguous. Germline values: CDR1 SGHNT, CDR2 YENEEA. Trimming took 2 bases from V and 3 from J, leaving 19 bases between them. The CDR3 is made up of 18 amino acids. CDR3 nucleotides: TGTGCCAGCAGCTTATGGGAGGCGTTGGGAGCGCCTAATGAAAAACTGTTTTTT. Residues: CASSLWEALGAPNEKLFF.

The chain uses TRBV7-9 and TRBJ1-4; D unclear. Germline V gene data show CDR1 as SEHNR and CDR2 as FQNEAQ (reference sequence). This CDR3 region has 15 residues. V was shortened by 0 bases and J by 1 base, with 6 bases between the two germline ends. The CDR3 DNA follows: TGTGCCAGCAGCTTAGCCCGGGGAACTAATGAAAAACTGTTTTTT. Protein product: CASSLARGTNEKLFF.

This clone occurred once. The chain recombines TRBV28 with TRBJ1-1; D gene unclear. The CDR3 length is 12 residues. With 6 bases removed from V and 7 bases from J, the gap between germline ends came to 12 bases. From germline, CDR1 is MDHEN and CDR2 SYDVKM. CDR3 nucleotide sequence: TGTGCCAGCAGGTCCTGGGAGGTTGAAGCTTTCTTT. Protein: CASRSWEVEAFF.

The chain combines TRBV5-1 with TRBJ1-5, with D perhaps matching TRBD1 (6 bases). CDR1 is SGHRS, CDR2 YFSETQ, per germline. The CDR3 is 14 amino acids. Trimming stripped 0 bases from V and 5 bases from J, with 9 bases between. DNA for the CDR3: TGCGCCAGCAGCTTGGGACAGGTGTATCAGCCCCAGCATTTT. It encodes CASSLGQVYQPQHF.

The V gene is TRBV29-1, the J gene TRBJ2-7; a possible D gene is TRBD1 (6 bases). CDR1 SQVTM and CDR2 ANQGSEA come from the germline V gene. V was clipped by 7 bases and J by 5 bases, with 18 bases between them. CDR3 length equals 13 residues. CDR3 amino acids: CSAGVGQINEQYF. CDR3 in DNA: TGCAGCGCTGGGGTCGGACAGATAAACGAGCAGTACTTC.

This chain joins TRBV4-1 and TRBJ2-3; no clear D. Germline CDR1 MGHRA, CDR2 YSYEKL. V lost 4 bases and J 0 bases, leaving 8 bases between the germline ends. This CDR3 contains 14 residues. The CDR3 coding sequence is TGCGCCAGCAGCCTCGGTTCTAGCACAGATACGCAGTATTTT. Amino acids: CASSLGSSTDTQYF.

This chain joins TRBV10-1 and TRBJ2-7, with D perhaps matching TRBD2 (6 bases). The CDR3 length is 13 residues. Germline loops: CDR1 WNHNN, CDR2 SYGVQD (reference sequence). V was shortened by 0 bases and J by 5 bases, with 8 bases between the two germline ends. This CDR3 reads CASSESPGDEQYF. CDR3 nucleotides: TGCGCCAGCAGTGAGTCCCCGGGGGACGAGCAGTACTTC.

J is TRBJ2-3 and V is TRBV24-1; 8 positions agree with TRBD1. Germline-derived CDR1 and CDR2 are KGHDR and SFDVKD. V lost 0 bases to trimming and J lost 10 bases; unmatched junction nucleotides: 5. CDR3 length: 14 residues. As DNA, the CDR3 is TGTGCCACCAGTGATTTGACAGACAGGGGCGCGCAGTATTTT. This sequence encodes CATSDLTDRGAQYF.

The rearrangement joins TRBV28 to TRBJ2-5, with D perhaps TRBD2 (6 bases). The ends were cut back, 10 bases at V and 1 base at J, with 13 bases in the middle. This CDR3 is built from 13 residues. Germline values: CDR1 MDHEN, CDR2 SYDVKM. Here the CDR3 reads CATRAAGQETQYF. Written as DNA, the CDR3 is TGTGCCACCAGGGCAGCGGGCCAAGAGACCCAGTACTTC.

The V and J genes are TRBV6-4 and TRBJ2-2; 10 nucleotides align to TRBD2. From germline, CDR1 is MRHNA and CDR2 SNTAGT. The CDR3 has 15 residues. V lost 5 bases, J lost 0 bases, and 0 bases stayed unmatched. CDR3 bases: TGTGCCAGCAGTCTAGCGGGGGCGAACACCGGGGAGCTGTTTTTT. Protein: CASSLAGANTGELFF.

The chain is built from TRBV6-5 and TRBJ1-5; 8 bases agree with TRBD1. V dropped 6 bases and J dropped 0; count of bases not matched to a gene: 4. The CDR3 loop spans 15 amino acids. Germline CDR1 MNHEY, CDR2 SVGAGI. The CDR3 here is CASRHRGVSNQPQHF. In DNA, the CDR3 is TGTGCCAGCAGACACAGGGGGGTTAGCAATCAGCCCCAGCATTTT.

The chain couples TRBV19 to TRBJ2-1, with 11 positions matching TRBD2. V shed 7 bases and J 0 bases; nucleotides not matched to a gene: 8. Germline V gene sequence: CDR1 LNHDA, CDR2 SQIVND (reference sequence). The CDR3 extends over 17 amino acids. CDR3 loop: CASTPRGLAVSYNEQFF. The CDR3 bases are TGTGCCAGTACCCCGAGGGGACTAGCGGTCTCCTACAATGAGCAGTTCTTC.